The clone carrying this T cell receptor (beta chain) was counted many times. The antigen is undetermined. Absent ophthalmopathy progression within 18 months defined stable Graves' hyperthyroidism. Based on clinical symptoms, serum thyroxine and TRAb, thyroid ultrasound and orbital computed tomography, diagnoses were reached. The data originate from a study of T cells in Graves' hyperthyroidism and ophthalmopathy. There were TCR beta CDR3 regions amplified from RNA transcripts. During a first-round RT-PCR of the TCR CDR3, the HTBI primer set was used. TCRdb recomputed calls from the multiplex PCR reads with MiXCR, one row per CDR3 protein. The table lists 530,000 or so distinct CDR3 sequences, about 45% of them singletons. General study results and limits: Most clonotypes expanded in thyroid above 0.001 were likewise present in blood.

The V end was cut by 0 bases, the J end by 4 bases, with 12 bases between. Germline CDR1 reads SNHLY; CDR2 reads FYNNEI. This CDR3 region has 15 residues. V is TRBV2 and J is TRBJ2-5, with D tentatively TRBD1 or TRBD2 (6 bases each). Sequences were obtained from peripheral blood or thyroid tissue (not recorded which). This TCR derives from a woman aged 18-30 years with Graves' hyperthyroidism. The CDR3 DNA reads TGTGCCAGCAGTGAAGCCCCACAGGGAGGAGAGACCCAGTACTTC. Translation: CASSEAPQGGETQYF. The full variable domain, its missing parts supplied by reference TRBV2 and TRBJ2-5, is EPEVTQTPSHQVTQMGQEVILRCVPISNHLYFYWYRQILGQKVEFLVSFYNNEISEKSEIFDDQFSVERPDGSNFTLKIRSTKLEDSAMYFCASSEAPQGGETQYFGPGTRLLVL.